One sample yielded the 5 T cell receptor beta chains listed below, sequenced in a study of T-cell reconstitution after alpha-beta-depleted transplantation in children. Unique molecular identifiers were used in preparing the TCRbeta library. TCRdb re-derived calls from the PCR reads in MiXCR, one entry per CDR3 protein. The sample has around 670,000 distinct CDR3 sequences; around 13% are singletons. Sample: PBMCs, taken before TCRalphabeta/CD19-depleted stem cell transplant. These receptors all stem from a girl aged 2 to 10 with congenital amegakaryocytic thrombocytopenia, due to receive a stem cell transplant.

This clonotype was picked up many times. The chain has TRBV29-1 and TRBJ1-2, with D tentatively TRBD1 (5 bases). CDR3 length equals 12 residues. The germline V gene encodes CDR1 SQVTM and CDR2 ANQGSEA. Trimming stripped 2 bases from V and 2 bases from J, with 6 bases between. The CDR3 region is CSVETGNYGYTF. The CDR3 region has the DNA TGCAGCGTTGAAACAGGAAACTATGGCTACACCTTC.

Many counts were recorded for this clonotype. The rearrangement uses TRBV4-1 and TRBJ1-1, with 7 bases matching TRBD1. The germline gives CDR1 MGHRA, CDR2 YSYEKL. The CDR3 is 15 amino acids. V shed 0 bases, J shed 5 bases, and the junction held 6 bases outside the gene matches. The CDR3: CASSQEDREATEAFF. CDR3 coding DNA: TGCGCCAGCAGCCAAGAAGACAGGGAGGCAACTGAAGCTTTCTTT.

This clonotype showed up many times. DNA of the CDR3: TGCGCCAGCAGCTTGGTTCCAACCTTGAACACTGAAGCTTTCTTT. Amino acids: CASSLVPTLNTEAFF. The chain employs TRBV5-1 and TRBJ1-1; D gene unclear. From germline, CDR1 is SGHRS and CDR2 YFSETQ. Between the trimmed V and J ends, which lost 0 bases and 0 bases, there was a span of 9 bases. The CDR3 is made up of 15 amino acids.

This clonotype showed up just a few times. This sequence joins TRBV7-2 and TRBJ1-5, with a possible D match to TRBD1 (5 bases). Germline-derived CDR1 and CDR2 are SGHTA and FQGNSA. Between the trimmed V and J ends, which lost 3 bases and 1 base, there was a span of 10 bases. This CDR3 is 15 amino acids long. The CDR3 DNA sequence: TGTGCCAGCAGCTTCGGACATAGGAGCAATCAGCCCCAGCATTTT. Protein sequence: CASSFGHRSNQPQHF.

In this sample, this clonotype turned up many times. In DNA, the CDR3 is TGTGCCAGCAGCTTTCGAACAGGGTATCCCAATGAGCAGTTCTTC. This encodes CASSFRTGYPNEQFF. The chain recombines TRBV7-9 with TRBJ2-1, with a weak D call TRBD1 (6 bases). Germline CDR1 SEHNR, CDR2 FQNEAQ (reference sequence). V lost 3 bases to trimming and J lost 6 bases, with 15 bases between them. The CDR3 totals 15 residues.